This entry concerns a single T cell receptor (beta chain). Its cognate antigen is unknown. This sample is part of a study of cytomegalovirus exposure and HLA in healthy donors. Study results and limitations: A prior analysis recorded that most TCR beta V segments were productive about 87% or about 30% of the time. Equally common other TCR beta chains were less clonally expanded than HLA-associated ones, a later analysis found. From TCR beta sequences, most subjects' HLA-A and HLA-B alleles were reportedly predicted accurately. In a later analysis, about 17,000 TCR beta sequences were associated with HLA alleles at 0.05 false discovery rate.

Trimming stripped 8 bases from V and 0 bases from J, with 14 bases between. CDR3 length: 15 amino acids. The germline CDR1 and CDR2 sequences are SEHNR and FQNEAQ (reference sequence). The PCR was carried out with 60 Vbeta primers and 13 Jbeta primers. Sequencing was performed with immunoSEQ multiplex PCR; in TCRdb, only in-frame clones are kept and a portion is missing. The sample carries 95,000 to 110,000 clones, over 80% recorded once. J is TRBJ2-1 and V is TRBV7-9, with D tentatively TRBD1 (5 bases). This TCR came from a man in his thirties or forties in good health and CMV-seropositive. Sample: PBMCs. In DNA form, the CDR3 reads TGTGCCAGCGGGGATCAGGGCAGCTCCTACAATGAGCAGTTCTTC. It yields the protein CASGDQGSSYNEQFF. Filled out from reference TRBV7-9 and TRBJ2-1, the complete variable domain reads DTGVSQNPRHKITKRGQNVTFRCDPISEHNRLYWYRQTLGQGPEFLTYFQNEAQLEKSRLLSDRFSAERPKGSFSTLEIQRTEQGDSAMYLCASGDQGSSYNEQFFGPGTRLTVL.